This TCR beta chain was recovered during a study of blood T cell repertoires in COVID-19. At the level of the study: In each case, the material was cDNA or gDNA derived from T cells, B-cell-depleted T cells, or PBMCs.

The authors' processing: Reference gene primer amplification gave nucleated cell count estimates. Profiled with immunoSEQ multiplex PCR; TCRdb holds only in-frame clones, not every one. V and J calls and clone size are copied from that table; D and trimming were computed from the DNA. Seen here are more than 100,000 clones, about 89% observed once, and the top ten hold roughly 3.6%. This CDR3 is built from 15 residues. Trimming left V 0 bases short and J 0 bases short, with 6 bases between. Looked up from germline, CDR1 is LGHDT and CDR2 is YNNKEL (reference sequence). Sequencing was performed on peripheral blood. The source is a woman aged 55-69 years with acute or convalescent COVID-19. V usage is TRBV3-1 (or the pseudogene TRBV3-2) and J usage is TRBJ1-5; D is uncertain. In nucleotides, the CDR3 is TGTGCCAGCAGCCAAGACAGTTATAGCAATCAGCCCCAGCATTTT. This encodes CASSQDSYSNQPQHF.